The 4 T cell receptor beta chains listed next were all sequenced from one sample in a study of CD8+ T cells in alopecia areata. Isolated RNA was reverse transcribed into cDNA used as the sequencing template. Profiling relied on immunoSEQ multiplex PCR, and the TCRdb table lists in-frame clones only, not all of them. Among around 86,000 clones listed, about 70% were seen once. The treatment denotes: oral pan-JAK inhibitor, 5-10 mg twice daily. The sample was CD8+ T cells sorted from blood, taken between weeks 43 and 45, from a patient treated with tofacitinib. The receptors stem from a human donor with alopecia areata.

This clone was seen a few times. The rearrangement joins TRBV28 to TRBJ2-7; 11 nucleotides agree with TRBD1. The CDR3 runs 12 residues. CDR1 MDHEN and CDR2 SYDVKM come from the germline V gene. V lost 9 bases to trimming and J lost 5 bases; unmatched junction nucleotides: 3. The CDR3 DNA is TGTGCCAGTGGGACAGGGGGTAACGAGCAGTACTTC. Its protein is CASGTGGNEQYF.

V is TRBV29-1 and J is TRBJ2-7; 9 bases align to TRBD2. This CDR3 contains 14 residues. From germline, CDR1 is SQVTM and CDR2 ANQGSEA. The trim removed 4 bases at V and 3 bases at J, leaving 7 bases unmatched. CDR3 DNA: TGCAGCGTTGGGAGCGGGGGGCCCCTCTACGAGCAGTACTTC. Its protein product is CSVGSGGPLYEQYF.

The rearrangement links TRBV19 to TRBJ2-1; TRBD2 agrees at 7 bases. From germline, CDR1 is LNHDA and CDR2 SQIVND (reference sequence). This CDR3 has 15 residues. V shed 6 bases and J 0 bases; nucleotides not matched to a gene: 5. CDR3: CASRVGGSSYNEQFF. Here the CDR3 DNA reads TGTGCCAGTAGAGTGGGGGGGAGCTCCTACAATGAGCAGTTCTTC.

The chain combines TRBV15 with TRBJ2-7, with D maybe TRBD1 (6 bases). Germline V gene sequence: CDR1 LNHNV, CDR2 YYDKDF (reference sequence). V was cut by 1 base and J by 7 bases, with 11 bases left in between. The CDR3 runs to 13 residues. CDR3 bases: TGTGCCACCAGCAGAGTGCCCGGGACAGAGCAGTACTTC. Its translation is CATSRVPGTEQYF.